This record covers a single T cell receptor beta chain. It has no known antigen specificity. The record has no base qualities; no much larger clone is one base away. This sample was taken from a study of cytomegalovirus exposure and HLA in healthy donors (dated by TCRdb to the late 2010s). Concerning the study at large: In an earlier analysis of 450 to 750 of the donors, under 300 Gb of sequence data and about 110 million unique TCR beta sequences from approximately 180 million T cells were reported. Roughly 300 gigabases of sequencing data and 75 million to 85 million unique TCR sequences made up an early release that covered fewer than 650 HLA-typed donors. Among the roughly 400 genotyped donors, around 81% belonged to the genetic ancestry cluster associated with self-reported Caucasian donors. The study aimed to test whether cataloging public T cell receptors could reveal signatures of past pathogen exposure. The study used immunosequencing to profile the T cell repertoires of hundreds of subjects and linked those repertoires to cytomegalovirus serostatus. Besides the first cohort of some 670 subjects, a separate validation cohort made up of over a hundred different subjects was used. The study combined high-throughput TCR immunosequencing, statistical association of individual TCRs with disease status, and machine learning to predict cytomegalovirus infection status. A later analysis re-examined previously published TCR beta repertoires from more than 550 donors and added high-resolution HLA genotyping to investigate patterns of TCR occurrence. The later analysis used no new phenotypic data to find candidate immune exposures, relying instead on TCR beta sequences and their occurrence across donors. To decide whether each TCR beta V gene segment behaved as functional or pseudogenic, an earlier analysis of fewer than 750 of the donors relied on high-throughput TCR beta sequencing. Donor age, sex, ethnicity and CMV serostatus were collected together with the repertoire data. A later genetic analysis took genome-wide SNP genotypes for about 55% of the roughly 700 donors and used that subset as a discovery cohort. Every repertoire in the discovery cohort had been generated on one and the same sequencing platform. Class I and class II HLA loci were covered by the typing at four-digit resolution. Typing coverage differed by locus: A, B, C, DRB1 and DQB1 were typed in roughly 629-640 donors, DQA1 in about 500, DPA1 in 606, and DPB1 in 450 to 480. Because of strong linkage in the cohort, 4 to 6 DR-DQ haplotypes were treated as single units for association and clustering. On average, 235,054 unique TCR beta nucleotide sequences were sequenced per donor among 398 genotyped donors of the cohort, with roughly 18% of those sequences being non-productive.

To prepare the library, the immunoSEQ multiplex PCR assay was applied. A mixture of 60 forward primers for TCR Vbeta segments and 13 reverse primers for TCR Jbeta segments was used in the multiplex PCR. The CDR3 region of rearranged TCR beta genes was amplified from genomic DNA by a multiplex PCR assay. The Illumina HiSeq System was used to sequence the amplified TCR beta libraries as 87-base-pair reads. The paper's data handling went like this. Across the roughly 700 repertoires, a later analysis counted 78 million or so unique TCR beta chains, roughly 11 million of which were shared by at least two donors. Raw reads were error-corrected and collapsed into unique sequences with a nearest-neighbor algorithm that merged closely related sequences to remove PCR and sequencing errors. Alignment of CDR3 sequences to IMGT reference sequences was used to assign V, D and J gene segments. Each retained sequence needed at least a six-nucleotide match to both a V gene segment and a J gene segment. Rearrangements were called productive when the CDR3 lacked stop codons and stayed in frame with V and J; all others were non-productive. CDR3 was defined by IMGT convention, running from the second conserved V-encoded cysteine to the conserved J-encoded phenylalanine. Sequences without an unambiguous match to a single V gene segment were excluded from the earlier analysis of over 500 of the donors. In an earlier analysis of 500 to 750 of the donors, V segments were called functional above 56.7% productive rearrangements and were called segregating when the between-donor standard deviation exceeded 5%. A statistical classification framework was developed to diagnose cytomegalovirus status using the catalog of TCR beta chain sequences. In a later analysis, TCR nucleotide sequences were compared against IMGT/GENE-DB human TR gene sequences so that V and J genes could be assigned. In a later analysis, CDR3 sequences and most-parsimonious VDJ recombination scenarios were assigned using the TCRdist pipeline. A later analysis defined each TCR beta chain by its CDR3 amino acid sequence plus V-gene family, and excluded reads lacking a unique V-gene family. To address suspected cross-contamination and a sequencing artifact, a later analysis removed under 600 highly shared, low-generation-probability nucleotide sequences. A later analysis calculated a clonal expansion index for each public chain from normalized within-repertoire ranks of inferred template counts. A later analysis computed generation probabilities with a VDJ recombination model fitted to out-of-frame rearrangements, and checked the results against IGoR. In a later analysis, hypergeometric tests were used to score TCR-TCR, TCR-HLA and TCR-CMV co-occurrence, with a repertoire-size bias correction applied to TCR pairs. A later analysis estimated false discovery rates by permuting HLA or CMV assignments 20 times. In a later analysis, co-occurring TCRs were grouped with DBSCAN, and TCRdist sequence similarity was added when clustering was performed within HLA-allele-positive subsets. Repertoires with fewer than 30,000 or more than 120,000 public chains, plus five repertoires with anomalous nucleotide sharing, were excluded from co-occurrence clustering. TCRdb obtained this table from immuneACCESS and retained in-frame rearrangements with V and J assigned. These tables miss some clones; where compared with another copy, unresolved V genes account for less than half of the shortfall, and the remainder is unexplained. V and J calls and clone size follow that table, whereas D and trimming were derived from the DNA. This sample is represented by about 67,000 clones; approximately 67% of them were singletons. The top ten hold under 2.5% of the sample.

Overall study outcomes, separate from this receptor: Correlated functional status among segregating V segments might reflect linkage disequilibrium, but an unknown experimental factor could not be ruled out. Strong co-occurrence of HLA alleles, especially DR and DQ, made assigning TCR associations to individual alleles difficult. A later analysis associated 17,000 or so TCR beta sequences with specific HLA alleles at a false discovery rate of 0.05. In an earlier analysis of roughly 560 of the donors, most TCR beta V segments were observed in productive rearrangements about 87% or about 30% of the time, broadly matching IMGT annotations. In a later analysis, HLA-associated TCR beta chains showed more clonal expansion and lower generation probabilities than non-associated chains that were equally common. Three of the identified cytomegalovirus-associated TCR beta chains were confirmed in vitro to be specific for cytomegalovirus antigens. Most CMV-associated TCR beta chains appeared to be HLA-restricted in a later analysis, and the HLA associations seemed to be driven largely by CMV exposure. Because counts were too low, about 15 rarely observed V segments, including chromosome 9 orphons, were left out of the earlier analysis of roughly 600 of the donors. In a later genetic analysis, a missense DCLRE1C variant was associated with V-gene and J-gene trimming of TCR beta chains, and the association was replicated in an independent cohort. Several of the top co-occurrence clusters appeared to be linked to parvovirus B19, influenza, CMV and Epstein-Barr virus, according to a later analysis. According to the authors, the approach could potentially be generalized to other disease states and immunological phenotypes. In a later analysis, the rate of TCR association differed among HLA loci, with DRB1 alleles having the most associated TCRs and HLA-C alleles having the fewest. A total of some 180 TCR beta chains were listed by the study as associated with cytomegalovirus. The classifier was reported to diagnose cytomegalovirus status with high specificity and sensitivity in both the original cohort and the validation cohort. The sequencing pipeline was judged likely to have produced a cluster of highly shared sequence variants as a technical artifact. A further reported finding was that TCR beta sequences accurately predicted the HLA-A and HLA-B alleles for most subjects in the first cohort. HLA typing was unavailable for some donors at each locus, so association tests used only the typed subset. In this cohort, only TCR beta chains were sequenced, and detectable features were limited by the absence of alpha or paired-chain data. Most TCR sequences were observed very rarely across donors, whereas some public TCRs were present in many individuals. Immune exposure information for the cohort was limited to CMV serostatus. According to a later genetic analysis, donors in an Asian-associated ancestry cluster had fewer N-insertions in productive TCRs than the approximately 630-donor mean. The presence/absence analyses assumed that sequencing depth was roughly uniform across donors, and that assumption may not be true. Because the 87-base-pair reads could not distinguish some IMGT-functional V segments, including TRBV6-2 and TRBV6-3, those segments were excluded.

The germline V gene yields SQVTM for CDR1 and ANQGSEA for CDR2. The junction shows trimming of 3 bases on V and 3 bases on J, and the gene matches do not reach 9 bases of it. The CDR3, from cysteine to phenylalanine, totals 16 residues. The retained sequence is limited to the CDR3, 48 bases, with the frame set at the first base. The cohort was made up of hundreds of healthy bone marrow donors. Cohort members were all nominally healthy when sampled, although unrecorded immune exposures were likely present. The donor tested CMV seronegative, placing the donor among the 350 to 400 seronegative members of the cohort. Each donor provided a peripheral blood sample, and peripheral blood mononuclear cells were used for TCR beta sequencing. Genomic DNA extraction from the blood cell samples was performed with the Qiagen DNeasy Blood Extraction Kit.

The V gene is TRBV29-1 and the J gene is TRBJ2-5; 11 bases in the middle match TRBD2. The material sequenced was PBMCs. This sequence was found in a woman in her twenties or thirties in good health and CMV-seronegative. The CDR3 reads CSVDLSASGGKETQYF. The sequence in DNA is TGCAGCGTTGACCTTTCGGCTAGCGGGGGGAAAGAGACCCAGTACTTC.